This T cell receptor (beta chain) was obtained from a study of T cell repertoires in cytomegalovirus infection. Study in general: Well-studied HLA-B-restricted epitopes and recently identified HLA-C-restricted epitopes of CMV were both used in the study. CMV infection and matching HLA type were both indicated by public TCR beta signatures.

TCRdb re-called the reads with MiXCR, one entry per CDR3 protein. The sample records around 540,000 distinct CDR3 sequences, around 35% being singletons. Notes on this clonotype: Its matching antigen is unknown.

Germline V lookup: CDR1 ENHRY, CDR2 SYGVKD. The CDR3 is 13 residues long. V shed 9 bases and J shed 0 bases, with 11 bases lying between them. This specimen consisted of cultured PBMCs, obtained from culture after CMV antigen stimulation. This chain joins TRBV10-3 and TRBJ1-1; no reliable D call. The clonotype originates from a human donor in good health (CMV status not recorded). Some clones in this sample may be carry-over from other donors' samples. The CDR3 here is CAIKEIMNTEAFF. CDR3 in DNA: TGTGCCATTAAAGAGATCATGAACACTGAAGCTTTCTTT.